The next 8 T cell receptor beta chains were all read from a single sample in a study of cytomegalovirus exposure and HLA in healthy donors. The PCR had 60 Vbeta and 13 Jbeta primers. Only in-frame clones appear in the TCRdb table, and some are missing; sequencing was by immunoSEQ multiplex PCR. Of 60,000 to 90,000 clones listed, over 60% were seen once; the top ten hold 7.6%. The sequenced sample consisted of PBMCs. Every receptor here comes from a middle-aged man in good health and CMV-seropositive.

CDR3 amino acids: CASSQSDREGGADTQYF. Written as DNA, the CDR3 is TGCGCCAGCAGTCAATCGGACCGGGAGGGGGGGGCAGATACGCAGTATTTT. This rearrangement joins TRBV23-1 to TRBJ2-3, with 8 positions matching TRBD2. TRBV23-1 is classed as an ORF, of uncertain function. Losses at the gene ends were 0 bases for V and 4 bases for J; bases not matched to a gene: 9. The CDR3 is 17 amino acids.

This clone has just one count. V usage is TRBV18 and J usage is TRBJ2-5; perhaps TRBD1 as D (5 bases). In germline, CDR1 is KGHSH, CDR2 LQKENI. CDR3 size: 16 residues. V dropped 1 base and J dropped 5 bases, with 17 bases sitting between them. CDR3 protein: CASSPRQGGLAETQYF. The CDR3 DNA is TGTGCCAGCTCACCACGGCAGGGTGGCTTAGCTGAGACCCAGTACTTC.

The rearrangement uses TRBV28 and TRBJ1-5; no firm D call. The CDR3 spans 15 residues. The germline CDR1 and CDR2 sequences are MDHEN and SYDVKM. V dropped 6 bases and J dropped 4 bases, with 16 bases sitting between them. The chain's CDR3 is CASSPPDTTNQPQHF. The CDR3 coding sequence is TGTGCCAGCAGCCCGCCCGACACGACAAATCAGCCCCAGCATTTT.

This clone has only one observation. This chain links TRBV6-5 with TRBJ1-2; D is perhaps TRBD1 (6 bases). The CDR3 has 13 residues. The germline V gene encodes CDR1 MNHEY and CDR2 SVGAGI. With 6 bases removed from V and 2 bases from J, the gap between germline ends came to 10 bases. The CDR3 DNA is TGTGCCAGCAGACAGGGCATCAACTATGGCTACACCTTC. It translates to CASRQGINYGYTF.

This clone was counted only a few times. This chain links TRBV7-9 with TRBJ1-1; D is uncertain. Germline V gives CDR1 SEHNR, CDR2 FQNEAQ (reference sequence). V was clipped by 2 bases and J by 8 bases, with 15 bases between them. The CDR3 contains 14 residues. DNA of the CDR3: TGTGCCAGCAGCTTAAGAGAGAGGGCTAAAGAAGCTTTCTTT. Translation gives CASSLRERAKEAFF.

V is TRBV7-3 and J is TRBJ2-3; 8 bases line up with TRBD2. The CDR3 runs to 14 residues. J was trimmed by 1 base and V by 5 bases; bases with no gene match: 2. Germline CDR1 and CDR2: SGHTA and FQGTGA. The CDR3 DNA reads TGTGCCAGCAGCGCAGCGGGGGGCACAGATACGCAGTATTTT. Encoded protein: CASSAAGGTDTQYF.

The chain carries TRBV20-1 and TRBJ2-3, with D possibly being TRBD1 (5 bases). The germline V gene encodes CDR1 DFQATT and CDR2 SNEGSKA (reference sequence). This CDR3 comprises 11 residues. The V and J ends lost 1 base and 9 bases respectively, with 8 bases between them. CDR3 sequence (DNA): TGCAGTGCTAGAGGGCAGGGCACGCAGTATTTT. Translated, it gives CSARGQGTQYF.

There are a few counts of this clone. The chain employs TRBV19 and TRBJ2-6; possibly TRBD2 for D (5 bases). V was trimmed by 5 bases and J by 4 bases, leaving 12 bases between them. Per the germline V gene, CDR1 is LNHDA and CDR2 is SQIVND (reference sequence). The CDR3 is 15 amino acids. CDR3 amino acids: CASSLPGNGANVLTF. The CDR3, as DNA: TGTGCCAGTAGTCTGCCCGGGAACGGGGCCAACGTCCTGACTTTC.